The clone carrying this T cell receptor (beta chain) was detected ten times or more. Unique molecular identifiers were used to barcode this TCRbeta library. From the PCR reads, TCRdb called clonotypes with MiXCR, one entry per CDR3 protein. The sample contains over 150,000 distinct CDR3 sequences, about 7% of which appear only once. This record belongs to a study of T-cell reconstitution after alpha-beta-depleted transplantation in children. Trimming cost V 6 bases and J 1 base, with 11 bases left between them. The CDR3 is 13 amino acids. Germline V gene sequence: CDR1 DFQATT, CDR2 SNEGSKA (reference sequence).

The rearrangement links TRBV20-1 to TRBJ2-3; D not resolved. The source was PBMCs, collected before TCRalphabeta/CD19-depleted stem cell transplant. The sequence derives from a boy aged 2 to 10 with acute lymphoblastic leukemia, due to receive a stem cell transplant. In DNA form, the CDR3 reads TGCAGTGCGCTGGAGACGGGCACAGATACGCAGTATTTT. Protein sequence: CSALETGTDTQYF.